This entry lists 8 T cell receptor beta chains sequenced from one sample in a study of blood T cell repertoires in COVID-19. Sequencing was performed with immunoSEQ multiplex PCR; in TCRdb, only in-frame clones are kept and a portion is missing. The repertoire holds about 220,000 clones, with 84% as singletons. The sequenced sample was PBMCs or T cells enriched from blood (not recorded which). The receptors come from a middle-aged woman who had recovered from COVID-19.

The chain has TRBV3-1 (or the pseudogene TRBV3-2) and TRBJ1-2, with D perhaps TRBD1 (5 bases). Germline lookup yields CDR1 LGHDT and CDR2 YNNKEL (reference sequence). The ends were cut back, 4 bases at V and 4 bases at J, with 22 bases in the middle. The CDR3 contains 17 residues. CDR3 sequence: CASSRGGGVSLRYGYTF. CDR3 nucleotide sequence: TGTGCCAGCAGCCGTGGCGGAGGGGTAAGCTTGCGCTATGGCTACACCTTC.

This rearrangement joins TRBV7-2 to TRBJ1-4; tentative D call: TRBD1 (6 bases). Trimming removed 3 bases at V and 2 bases at J, with 19 bases between. Germline CDR1 and CDR2: SGHTA and FQGNSA. The CDR3 has 18 amino acids. CDR3 residues: CASSFRVDRLGTNEKLFF. Here the CDR3 DNA reads TGTGCCAGCAGCTTCCGGGTCGACAGGCTAGGGACTAATGAAAAACTGTTTTTT.

The V and J genes are TRBV5-1 and TRBJ1-2, with TRBD1 matching 11 bases. Germline-derived CDR1 and CDR2 are SGHRS and YFSETQ. V gave up 0 bases and J gave up 4 bases; unmatched junction bases: 5. There are 16 residues in the CDR3. In nucleotides, the CDR3 is TGCGCCAGCAGCTTGGCACCGGGACAGGGGGTCTATGGCTACACCTTC. Translating it yields CASSLAPGQGVYGYTF.

This rearrangement joins TRBV2 to TRBJ1-1; D not resolved. Germline-derived CDR1 and CDR2 are SNHLY and FYNNEI. The CDR3 totals 13 residues. V was shortened by 7 bases and J by 1 base, with 10 bases between the two germline ends. This CDR3 reads CASKFEPNTEAFF. In DNA form, the CDR3 reads TGTGCCAGCAAGTTTGAGCCGAACACTGAAGCTTTCTTT.

This rearrangement joins TRBV11-3 to TRBJ2-3; weak D call: TRBD2 (6 bases). In germline, CDR1 is SGHNT, CDR2 YENEEA. The germline V and J ends were trimmed by 6 bases and 0 bases, with 7 bases remaining between them. The CDR3 has 13 residues. The CDR3 nucleotides are TGTGCCAGCAGAAGCGGGAGCACAGATACGCAGTATTTT. It codes for CASRSGSTDTQYF. The full variable domain, its missing parts supplied by reference TRBV11-3 and TRBJ2-3, is EAGVVQSPRYKIIEKKQPVAFWCNPISGHNTLYWYLQNLGQGPELLIRYENEEAVDDSQLPKDRFSAERLKGVDSTLKIQPAELGDSAVYLCASRSGSTDTQYFGPGTRLTVL.

The V gene is TRBV28, the J gene TRBJ2-7; tentatively, D is TRBD1 (5 bases). This CDR3 comprises 11 residues. V dropped 6 bases and J dropped 7 bases, with 10 bases sitting between them. Germline V gene lookup returns CDR1 MDHEN and CDR2 SYDVKM. In DNA, the CDR3 is TGTGCCAGCAGAGGGGTCTGGGAGCAGTACTTC. Amino acid sequence: CASRGVWEQYF.

This clone occurred a few times. This chain uses TRBV7-6 with TRBJ2-7; 10 positions match TRBD1. Germline-derived CDR1 and CDR2 are SGHVS and FNYEAQ. V was clipped by 5 bases and J by 3 bases; unmatched bases: 7. CDR3 size: 15 residues. The CDR3 loop reads CASSVDRGPYYEQYF. The DNA for the CDR3 is TGTGCCAGCAGCGTCGACAGGGGGCCCTACTACGAGCAGTACTTC.

The V gene is TRBV19, the J gene TRBJ2-3; D may be TRBD1 (6 bases). Deletions cut 2 bases from V and 2 bases from J, with 11 bases between. Germline V gene sequence: CDR1 LNHDA, CDR2 SQIVND (reference sequence). This CDR3 comprises 15 residues. The CDR3 DNA sequence: TGTGCCAGTAGTATATTAGGACAGTTCACAGATACGCAGTATTTT. Protein sequence: CASSILGQFTDTQYF.